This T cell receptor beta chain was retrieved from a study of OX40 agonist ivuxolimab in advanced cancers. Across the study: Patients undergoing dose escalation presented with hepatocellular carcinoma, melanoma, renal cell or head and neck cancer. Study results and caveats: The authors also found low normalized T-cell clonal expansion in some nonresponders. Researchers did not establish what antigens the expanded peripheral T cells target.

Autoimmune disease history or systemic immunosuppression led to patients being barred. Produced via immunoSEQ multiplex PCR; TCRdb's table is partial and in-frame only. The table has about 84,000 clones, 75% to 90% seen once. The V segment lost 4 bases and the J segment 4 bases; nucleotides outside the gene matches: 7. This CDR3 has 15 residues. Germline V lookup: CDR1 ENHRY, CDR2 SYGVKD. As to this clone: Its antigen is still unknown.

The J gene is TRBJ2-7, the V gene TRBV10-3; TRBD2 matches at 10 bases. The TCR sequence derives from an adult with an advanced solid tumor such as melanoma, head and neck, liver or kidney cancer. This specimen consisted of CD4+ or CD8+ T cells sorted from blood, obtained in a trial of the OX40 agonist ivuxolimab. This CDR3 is CAISALAGVMYEQYF. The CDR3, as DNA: TGTGCCATCAGTGCCCTAGCGGGAGTAATGTACGAGCAGTACTTC.